This T cell receptor (beta chain) came from a study of blood T cell repertoires in COVID-19. Study at large: Italy, Spain and the United States were the sources of the convalescent and acute COVID-19 samples.

Trimming took 1 base from V and 0 from J, leaving 16 bases between them. The CDR3 covers 19 residues. The V gene's germline CDR1 is MNHEY and CDR2 SMNVEV (reference sequence). This clone came up a few times. Assay: immunoSEQ multiplex PCR; the TCRdb copy retains only in-frame clones and omits some. Of fewer than 250,000 clones in the sample, roughly 86% are singletons; the top ten hold about 4%. The genes are TRBV27 and TRBJ1-6; the D is unclear. The sequence came from a man aged 45-60 years with acute or convalescent COVID-19. The sequencing sample was made of peripheral blood. CDR3 region: CASSLWPARFSSYNSPLHF. CDR3 in DNA: TGTGCCAGCAGTTTATGGCCGGCGCGGTTTAGCTCCTATAATTCACCCCTCCACTTT.